This entry describes one TCR beta chain. This sample stems from a study of OX40 agonist ivuxolimab in advanced cancers. Data came from immunoSEQ multiplex PCR; TCRdb stores just in-frame clones and leaves some out. The sample carries tens of thousands of clones, over 75% recorded once. The CDR3 consists of 14 residues. Germline CDR1 MNHEY, CDR2 SVGAGI. Trimming took off 5 bases at V and 0 bases at J, with 8 bases between the two ends. This receptor was identified in an adult with an advanced solid tumor such as melanoma, head and neck, liver or kidney cancer. This rearrangement joins TRBV6-5 to TRBJ1-3, with D unclear. Source: CD4+ or CD8+ T cells sorted from blood, taken in a trial of the OX40 agonist ivuxolimab. As DNA, the CDR3 is TGTGCCAGCAGTCGGACGGACTCTGGAAACACCATATATTTT. Amino acids: CASSRTDSGNTIYF.